This T cell receptor beta chain was recorded in a study of blood T cells in healthy people across ages. Notes on the study in general: Any changes in expanded clonotypes were possibly confounded, as donor CMV status remained unknown.

This clonotype was recorded at least ten times. What it binds is unknown. Next came a second PCR, run for 7 to 11 cycles, which used a sample-barcoded 5' primer along with a J-beta primer mix. MiXCR was run by TCRdb on the 5' RACE reads, yielding one entry per CDR3 protein. The data contain about 930,000 distinct CDR3 sequences, 29% of them singletons. Germline V gene lookup returns CDR1 MGHRA and CDR2 YSYEKL. The CDR3 runs to 15 residues. V lost 0 bases, J lost 0 bases, and 2 bases stayed unmatched. This same sample was also taken into another study, of T cells of mothers and their children. That source notes: Over 8 million TCR beta CDR3 reads were obtained from each mother, and approximately 3 million from each child. Biologically related mothers and children overlapped slightly more than unrelated pairs, a non-significant difference.

Sequenced: blood. The genes are TRBV4-1 and TRBJ2-7, with TRBD1 matching 7 bases. The origin of this receptor is a woman in her thirties or forties in good health. CDR3: CASSQDRGFSYEQYF. In DNA, the CDR3 is TGCGCCAGCAGCCAAGACAGGGGGTTCTCCTACGAGCAGTACTTC.